These 17 T cell receptor beta chains came from one sample sequenced in a study of blood T cells in healthy people across ages. Alongside a J-beta primer mix, a sample-barcoded 5' primer served in a second PCR lasting 7 to 11 cycles. One entry per CDR3 protein results from TCRdb running MiXCR on the 5' RACE reads. In the table there are hundreds of thousands of distinct CDR3 sequences, 25% to 30% of which are singletons. The sample was also linked to a second study, of T cells of mothers and their children.

Sample: blood. The receptors originated from a boy under 18 in good health.

This clonotype was found many times. J is TRBJ2-5 and V is TRBV20-1; 15 bases agree with TRBD2. The DNA end is a closer match to TRBJ2-1, so the J assignment may be wrong. CDR3 length: 17 amino acids. Per the germline V gene, CDR1 is DFQATT and CDR2 is SNEGSKA (reference sequence). The CDR3: CSARVSGLAGGPNEQFF. The CDR3 DNA reads TGCAGTGCTAGAGTGTCCGGACTAGCGGGGGGGCCCAATGAGCAGTTCTTC.

This clonotype was seen once. V and J are TRBV30 and TRBJ2-1; the D is unclear. Trimming took off 3 bases at V and 2 bases at J, with 8 bases between the two ends. The V gene's germline CDR1 is GTSNPN and CDR2 SVGIG (reference sequence). This CDR3 contains 13 residues. CDR3 amino acids: CAWSEDAYNEQFF. The DNA of the CDR3 is TGTGCCTGGAGCGAAGACGCCTACAATGAGCAGTTCTTC.

The V and J genes are TRBV27 and TRBJ2-3, with a tentative D call TRBD2 (6 bases). Per germline, CDR1 MNHEY and CDR2 SMNVEV (reference sequence). The CDR3 contains 15 residues. V was cut by 4 bases and J by 6 bases, with 17 bases left in between. The CDR3 loop is CASSWSTSGADTQYF. In nucleotides, the CDR3 is TGTGCCAGCAGTTGGTCGACTAGTGGAGCGGATACGCAGTATTTT.

V and J are TRBV5-1 and TRBJ1-2, with TRBD1 identical over 8 bases. This CDR3 comprises 15 residues. Unmatched junction bases numbered 11, after V lost 2 bases and J lost 8 bases. Germline lookup yields CDR1 SGHRS and CDR2 YFSETQ. CDR3 loop: CASSFSGTGGPGYTF. DNA for the CDR3: TGCGCCAGCAGCTTCTCCGGGACAGGAGGTCCCGGCTACACCTTC. The full variable domain, completed using reference TRBV5-1 and TRBJ1-2, is KAGVTQTPRYLIKTRGQQVTLSCSPISGHRSVSWYQQTPGQGLQFLFEYFSETQRNKGNFPGRFSGRQFSNSRSEMNVSTLELGDSALYLCASSFSGTGGPGYTFGSGTRLTVV.

A note on this clonotype: A much more abundant neighbour one base away suggests this may be a read error. The chain employs TRBV7-2 and TRBJ2-2, with D unresolved. There are 15 residues in the CDR3. Germline V gene sequence: CDR1 SGHTA, CDR2 FQGNSA. CDR3 amino acids: CAGSLDPLTGGELFF. CDR3 coding DNA: TGTGCCGGCAGCTTAGATCCCCTTACGGGCGGGGAGCTGTTTTTT.

This clonotype was observed a few times. The chain has TRBV5-1 and TRBJ2-7, with 10 bases lining up with TRBD2. Germline values: CDR1 SGHRS, CDR2 YFSETQ. The CDR3 loop spans 16 amino acids. The J segment lost 2 bases and the V segment lost 4 bases, leaving 9 bases of the junction unmatched. The CDR3 DNA reads TGCGCCAGCAGCCCCCCGTCTAGCGGGGGAACCTACGAGCAGTACTTC. Translation gives CASSPPSSGGTYEQYF.

Notes on this clonotype: At one end the junction does not follow the germline gene, possibly because of a read error. The chain carries TRBV20-1 and TRBJ2-1; D uncertain. The CDR3 runs to 13 residues. Looked up from germline, CDR1 is DFQATT and CDR2 is SNEGSKA (reference sequence). The CDR3 sequence is CSASLISYNERFF. The CDR3 nucleotides are TGCAGTGCTTCCCTAATTTCCTACAATGAGCGGTTCTTC.

This clonotype was found a few times. CDR3 region: CASSRKNIQYF. The CDR3 DNA follows: TGTGCCAGCAGCCGGAAAAACATTCAGTACTTC. The V and J genes are TRBV7-9 and TRBJ2-4; D is unresolved. This CDR3 is 11 amino acids long. Germline CDR1 SEHNR, CDR2 FQNEAQ (reference sequence). V lost 5 bases and J 4 bases, leaving 3 bases between the germline ends. Full variable domain (outside the CDR3, taken from reference TRBV7-9 and TRBJ2-4): DTGVSQNPRHKITKRGQNVTFRCDPISEHNRLYWYRQTLGQGPEFLTYFQNEAQLEKSRLLSDRFSAERPKGSFSTLEIQRTEQGDSAMYLCASSRKNIQYFGAGTRLSVL.

In its sample, this clonotype was seen a few times. The V and J genes are TRBV15 and TRBJ2-2; D possibly corresponds to TRBD2 (5 bases). The CDR3 covers 18 residues. The germline CDR1 and CDR2 sequences are LNHNV and YYDKDF (reference sequence). V was clipped by 0 bases and J by 3 bases, with 17 bases between them. The CDR3 DNA reads as TGTGCCACCAGCAGAGATACCGGACTTTCAACCTACACCGGGGAGCTGTTTTTT. This translates into CATSRDTGLSTYTGELFF.

V is TRBV29-1 and J is TRBJ2-7; 8 bases are shared with TRBD1. There are 12 residues in the CDR3. V was pared by 4 bases and J by 6 bases, with 5 bases of the junction left unmatched. Germline loops: CDR1 SQVTM, CDR2 ANQGSEA. CDR3 DNA sequence: TGCAGCGTTGTGGGGACAGGCATCGAGCAGTACTTC. Its translation is CSVVGTGIEQYF.

The table lists this clonotype with a few counts. The chain links TRBV9 to TRBJ2-2; possibly TRBD1 for D (6 bases). Germline values: CDR1 SGDLS, CDR2 YYNGEE. Trimming removed 0 bases at V and 2 bases at J, with 8 bases between. CDR3 length: 15 residues. In DNA, the CDR3 is TGTGCCAGCAGCGTAGGACAGGTTAACACCGGGGAGCTGTTTTTT. It encodes CASSVGQVNTGELFF.

A few counts support this clonotype. In nucleotides, the CDR3 is TGCGCCAGCAGCTTGGATCCAGGGCGAGAGCCCCAGCATTTT. Its translation: CASSLDPGREPQHF. The V gene is TRBV5-1, the J gene TRBJ1-5; D perhaps matches TRBD1 (5 bases). V lost 0 bases to trimming and J lost 8 bases, with 12 bases between them. Germline CDR1 is SGHRS and CDR2 is YFSETQ. This CDR3 is built from 14 residues.

V is TRBV4-1 and J is TRBJ1-6, with 9 bases matching TRBD1. This CDR3 region has 17 residues. Germline CDR1 is MGHRA and CDR2 is YSYEKL. The V and J ends lost 4 bases and 0 bases, in that order; junction bases with no gene match: 4. CDR3 sequence reads: CASSLTDRGSYNSPLHF. CDR3 in DNA: TGCGCCAGCAGCCTAACGGACAGGGGCTCCTATAATTCACCCCTCCACTTT.

This clonotype showed up just a few times. The junction departs from the called germline gene at one end, perhaps through a read error. This chain connects TRBV5-1 to TRBJ2-5; D ambiguous. Germline assignment: CDR1 SGHRS and CDR2 YFSETQ. CDR3 length: 14 residues. The CDR3 sequence: CASSPFLSQETRYF. CDR3 sequence (DNA): TGCGCCAGCAGCCCCTTTCTGTCACAAGAGACCCGGTACTTC. The full variable domain, rest sourced from reference TRBV5-1 and TRBJ2-5, is KAGVTQTPRYLIKTRGQQVTLSCSPISGHRSVSWYQQTPGQGLQFLFEYFSETQRNKGNFPGRFSGRQFSNSRSEMNVSTLELGDSALYLCASSPFLSQETRYFGPGTRLLVL.

This clonotype was counted between two and nine times. A read error may produce the germline difference seen at one junction end. The V call is TRBV24-1, the J call TRBJ2-5; possible D gene TRBD1, 6 bases. The CDR3 loop spans 14 amino acids. From germline, CDR1 is KGHDR and CDR2 SFDVKD. The CDR3 region is CTTSDALQGETQYF. As DNA, the CDR3 is TGTACCACCAGTGATGCTTTACAGGGAGAGACCCAGTACTTC.

The gene calls are TRBV28 and TRBJ1-5; D remains unclear. This CDR3 region has 14 residues. V lost 4 bases and J 3 bases, leaving 10 bases between the germline ends. Germline V lookup: CDR1 MDHEN, CDR2 SYDVKM. Written as DNA, the CDR3 is TGTGCCAGCAGTTACAAGGCCTTCAATCAGCCCCAGCATTTT. Translation gives CASSYKAFNQPQHF.

The rearrangement joins TRBV5-1 to TRBJ2-1; possible D gene TRBD1, 5 bases. The V end was cut by 5 bases, the J end by 4 bases, with 10 bases between. Germline CDR1 and CDR2: SGHRS and YFSETQ. This CDR3 is 13 amino acids long. The CDR3 sequence: CASSDSTYNEQFF. The CDR3 DNA follows: TGCGCCAGCAGTGACAGCACGTACAATGAGCAGTTCTTC.